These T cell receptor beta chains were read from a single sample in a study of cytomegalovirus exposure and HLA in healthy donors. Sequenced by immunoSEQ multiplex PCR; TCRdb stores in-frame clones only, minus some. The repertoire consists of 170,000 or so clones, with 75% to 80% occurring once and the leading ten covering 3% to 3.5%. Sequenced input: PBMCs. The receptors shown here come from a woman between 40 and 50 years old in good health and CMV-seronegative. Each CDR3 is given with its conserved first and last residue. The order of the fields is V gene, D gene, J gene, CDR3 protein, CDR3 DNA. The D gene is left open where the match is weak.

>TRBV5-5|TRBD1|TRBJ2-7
CASSVTGGESYEQYF
TGTGCCAGCAGCGTTACAGGGGGCGAATCCTACGAGCAGTACTTC
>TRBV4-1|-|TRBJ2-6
CASSQKTRTGANVLTF
TGCGCCAGCAGCCAAAAGACTAGAACTGGGGCCAACGTCCTGACTTTC
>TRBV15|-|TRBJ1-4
CATSSGGTNEKLFF
TGTGCCACCAGCTCGGGGGGAACTAATGAAAAACTGTTTTTT
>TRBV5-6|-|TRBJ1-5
CASSSLGGAEGQPQHF
TGTGCCAGCAGCTCCTTGGGAGGGGCGGAGGGTCAGCCCCAGCATTTT
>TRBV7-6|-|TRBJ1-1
CASSPTGNTEAFF
TGTGCCAGCAGCCCTACAGGGAACACTGAAGCTTTCTTT
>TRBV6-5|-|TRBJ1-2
CASSYGGDYGYTF
TGTGCCAGCAGTTACGGCGGAGACTATGGCTACACCTTC
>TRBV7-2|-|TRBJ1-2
CASSPNRDLGYTF
TGTGCCAGCAGCCCCAACAGGGATTTAGGCTACACCTTC
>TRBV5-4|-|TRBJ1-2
CASSVTRTEDGYTF
TGTGCCAGCAGCGTGACTCGGACAGAAGATGGCTACACCTTC
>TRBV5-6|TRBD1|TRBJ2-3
CASSLRGQGFRDTQYF
TGTGCCAGCAGCCTAAGGGGACAGGGGTTCAGGGATACGCAGTATTTT
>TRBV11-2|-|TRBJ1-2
CASSLSMGANYGYTF
TGTGCCAGCAGCTTAAGTATGGGAGCTAACTATGGCTACACCTTC
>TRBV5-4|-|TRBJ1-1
CASSWGKRVTEAFF
TGTGCCAGCAGCTGGGGAAAGAGGGTCACTGAAGCTTTCTTT
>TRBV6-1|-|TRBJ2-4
CASRELAKNIQYF
TGTGCCAGCAGGGAGCTAGCCAAAAACATTCAGTACTTC